This T cell receptor beta chain was observed in a study of STAT5B mutations in CD4+ large granular lymphocyte leukemia. This clone was found a few times. Its antigen is not identified. Study-wide findings and caveats: Without putative leukemic clones, patient CD4-sorted repertoires remained more clonal than healthy CD4+ repertoires. Compared with healthy controls (2/35), patient top clones favored TRBV06 (8/27).

The assay was run at survey level. As originally analysed: Lowest detectable productive clonotype frequency was 2.59 x 10-5. Clones were read by immunoSEQ multiplex PCR, and TCRdb kept only the in-frame ones, dropping some. V and J calls and clone size are given by that table; D and trimming were obtained from the DNA. The sample includes 20,000 to 25,000 clones, less than 80% of them seen just once. Trimming left V 0 bases short and J 2 bases short, with 11 bases between. The germline gives CDR1 SGHNT, CDR2 YYREEE (reference sequence). The CDR3 sequence is 15 residues long. The sequence came from a human donor in good health. Sequencing was carried out using CD4+ T cells from blood buffy coats. This chain joins TRBV5-4 and TRBJ1-1; a weak D match, TRBD1 (5 bases). The CDR3 DNA reads as TGTGCCAGCAGCTTGGACAGTCAGGGTAACACTGAAGCTTTCTTT. Translated: CASSLDSQGNTEAFF.